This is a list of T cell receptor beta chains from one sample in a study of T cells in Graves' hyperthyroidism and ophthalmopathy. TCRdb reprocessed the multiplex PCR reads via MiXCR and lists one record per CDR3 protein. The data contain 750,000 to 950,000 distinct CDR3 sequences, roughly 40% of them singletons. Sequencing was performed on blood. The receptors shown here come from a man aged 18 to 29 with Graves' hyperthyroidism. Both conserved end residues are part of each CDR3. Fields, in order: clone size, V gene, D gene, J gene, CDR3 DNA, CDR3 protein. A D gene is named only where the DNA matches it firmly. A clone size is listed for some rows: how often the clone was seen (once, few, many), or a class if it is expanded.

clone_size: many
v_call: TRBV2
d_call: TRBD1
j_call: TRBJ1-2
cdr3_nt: TGTGCCAGCGGCCGGGACAGGAGCGATGGCTACACCTTC
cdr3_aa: CASGRDRSDGYTF

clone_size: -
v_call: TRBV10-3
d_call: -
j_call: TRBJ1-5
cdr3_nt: TGTGCCATCCAAGGGGGTCGAAGCAATCAGCCCCAGCATTTT
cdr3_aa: CAIQGGRSNQPQHF

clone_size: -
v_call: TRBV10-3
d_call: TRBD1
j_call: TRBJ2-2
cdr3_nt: TGTGCCATCAGTCTGACAGGGGGCAACACCGGGGAGCTGTTTTTT
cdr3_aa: CAISLTGGNTGELFF

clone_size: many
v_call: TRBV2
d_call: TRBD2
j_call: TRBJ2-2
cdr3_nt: TGTGCCAGCAGTGCCACTAGCGCCGGGGAGCTGTTTTTT
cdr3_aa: CASSATSAGELFF

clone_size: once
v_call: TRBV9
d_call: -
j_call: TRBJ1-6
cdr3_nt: TGTGCCAGCAGCGTGGAGGGAGGTCGTTCACCCCTCCACTTT
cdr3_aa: CASSVEGGRSPLHF

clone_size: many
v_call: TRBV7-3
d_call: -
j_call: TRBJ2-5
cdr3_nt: TGTGCCAGCAGCTTGGGAGATGGGTACCAAGAGACCCAGTACTTC
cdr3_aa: CASSLGDGYQETQYF

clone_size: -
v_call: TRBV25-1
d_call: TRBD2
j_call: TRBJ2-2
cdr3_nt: TGTGCCAGCAGCGTTAGGACTAGCCCCGGGGAGCTGTTTTTT
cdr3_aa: CASSVRTSPGELFF

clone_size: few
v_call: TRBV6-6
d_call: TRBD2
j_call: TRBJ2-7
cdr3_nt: TGTGCCAGCAGTTACGTCTCTCTAGCGGGAGCTTACGAGCAGTACTTC
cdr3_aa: CASSYVSLAGAYEQYF

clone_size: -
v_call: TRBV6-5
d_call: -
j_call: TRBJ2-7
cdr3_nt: TGTGCCAGCAGATCCTTCAGGGCCGAGCAGTACTTC
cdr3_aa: CASRSFRAEQYF

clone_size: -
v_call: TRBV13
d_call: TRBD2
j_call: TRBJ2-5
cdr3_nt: TGTGCCAGCAGCCGACGGGATCTCGGACTGGGGGGGGAAGAGACCCAGTACTTC
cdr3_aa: CASSRRDLGLGGEETQYF

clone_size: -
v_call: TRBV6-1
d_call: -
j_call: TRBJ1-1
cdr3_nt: TGTGCCAGCAGAACCAACGGCCAGGGGTGGGGCACTGAAGCTTTCTTT
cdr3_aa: CASRTNGQGWGTEAFF

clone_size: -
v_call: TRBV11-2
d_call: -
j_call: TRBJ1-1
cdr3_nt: TGCGCCAGCAGCTCCCTCGGACGTTTGAACACTGAAGCTTTCTTT
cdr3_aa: CASSSLGRLNTEAFF

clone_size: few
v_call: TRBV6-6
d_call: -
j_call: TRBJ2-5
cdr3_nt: TGTGCCAGCAGCTCCTTAGACTGGAACCAGTACTTC
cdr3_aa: CASSSLDWNQYF

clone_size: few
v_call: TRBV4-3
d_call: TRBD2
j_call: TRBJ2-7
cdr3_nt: TGCGCCAGCAGCCAAGGCCCTAAAGCGGGAGACCACGAGCAGTACTTC
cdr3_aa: CASSQGPKAGDHEQYF

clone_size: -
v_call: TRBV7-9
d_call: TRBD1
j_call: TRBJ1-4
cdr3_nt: TGTGCCAGCAGCTTAGGGACAGGGCGCCCGATTAATGAAAAACTGTTTTTT
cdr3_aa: CASSLGTGRPINEKLFF

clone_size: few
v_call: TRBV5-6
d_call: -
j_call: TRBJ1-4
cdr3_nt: TGTGCCAGCAGCTTAAACCATGGCAAACTGTTTTTT
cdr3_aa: CASSLNHGKLFF

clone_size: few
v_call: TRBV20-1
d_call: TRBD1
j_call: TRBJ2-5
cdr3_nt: TGCAGTGTCGTGGGAGACAGGGTGAGACAAGAGACCCAGTACTTC
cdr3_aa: CSVVGDRVRQETQYF

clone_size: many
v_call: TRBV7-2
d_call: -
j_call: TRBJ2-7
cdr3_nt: TGTGCCAGCAGCTTAGATGGAGTCTCCTACGAGCAGTACTTC
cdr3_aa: CASSLDGVSYEQYF

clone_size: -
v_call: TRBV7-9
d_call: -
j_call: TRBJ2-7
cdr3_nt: TGTGCCAGCAGCTTAGCTTATCCTCTGGTGCAGTACTTC
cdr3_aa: CASSLAYPLVQYF

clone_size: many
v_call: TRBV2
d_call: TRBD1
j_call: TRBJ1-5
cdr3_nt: TGTGCCAGCAGTGATGCCTCAGGGACAGCTAATCAGCCCCAGCATTTT
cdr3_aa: CASSDASGTANQPQHF

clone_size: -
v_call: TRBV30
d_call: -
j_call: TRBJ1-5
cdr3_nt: TGTGCCTGGAGTGGGGAAGGCCAGCCCCAGCATTTT
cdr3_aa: CAWSGEGQPQHF

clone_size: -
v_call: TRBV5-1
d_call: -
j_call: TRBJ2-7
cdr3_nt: TGCGCCGGCCTCGAGCAGTACTTC
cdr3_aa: CAGLEQYF

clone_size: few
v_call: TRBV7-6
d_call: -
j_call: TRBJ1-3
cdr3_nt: TGTGCCAGCAGCTTAGCCAGGGACGTAATTAGCTCTGGAAACACCATATATTTT
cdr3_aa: CASSLARDVISSGNTIYF

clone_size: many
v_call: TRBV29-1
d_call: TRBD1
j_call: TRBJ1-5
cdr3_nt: TGCAGCGGACAGACAGGGAATCAGCCCCAGCATTTT
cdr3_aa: CSGQTGNQPQHF

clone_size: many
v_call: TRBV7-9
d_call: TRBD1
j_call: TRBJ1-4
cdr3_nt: TGTGCCAGCAGCACAGGACAGGGTAATGAAAAACTGTTTTTT
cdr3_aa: CASSTGQGNEKLFF

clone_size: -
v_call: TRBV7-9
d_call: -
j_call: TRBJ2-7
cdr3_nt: TGTGCCAGCAGCGAGGGGACGTCTGAGCAGTACTTC
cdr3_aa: CASSEGTSEQYF

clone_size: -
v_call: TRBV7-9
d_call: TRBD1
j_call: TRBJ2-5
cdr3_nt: TGTGCCAGCAGCTCGAGGACAGGTCTAGAGACCCAGTACTTC
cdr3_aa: CASSSRTGLETQYF

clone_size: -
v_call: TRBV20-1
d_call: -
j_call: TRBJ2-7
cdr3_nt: TGCAGTGCTAGATCCGGGAATAAACTCTACGAGCAGTACTTC
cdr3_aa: CSARSGNKLYEQYF

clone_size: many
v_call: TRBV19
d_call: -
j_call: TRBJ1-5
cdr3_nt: TGTGCCAGTAGACCGCCGAGCAATCAGCCCCAGCATTTT
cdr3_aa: CASRPPSNQPQHF

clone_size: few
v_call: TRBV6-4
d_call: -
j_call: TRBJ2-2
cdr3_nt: TGTGCCAGCAGTACCCCGACAGTTACCGGGGAGCTGTTTTTT
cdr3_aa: CASSTPTVTGELFF

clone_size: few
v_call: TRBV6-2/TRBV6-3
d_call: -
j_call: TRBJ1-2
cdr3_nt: TGTGCCAGCGCGACCGCGGCAGATGGCTACACCTTC
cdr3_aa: CASATAADGYTF

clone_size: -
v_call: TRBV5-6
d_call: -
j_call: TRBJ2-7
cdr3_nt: TGTGCCAGCAGCTCGGAGGATAATGCCCCCTACGAGCAGTACTTC
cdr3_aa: CASSSEDNAPYEQYF

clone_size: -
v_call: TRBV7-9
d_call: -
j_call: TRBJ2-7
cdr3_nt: TGTGCCAGCAGCTTAGAGGGGACCCTCTACGAGCAGTACTTC
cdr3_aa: CASSLEGTLYEQYF

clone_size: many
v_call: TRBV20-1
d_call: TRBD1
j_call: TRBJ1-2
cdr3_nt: TGCAGTGCTAGCCCCCCGACAGGGAAGGATGGCTACACCTTC
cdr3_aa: CSASPPTGKDGYTF

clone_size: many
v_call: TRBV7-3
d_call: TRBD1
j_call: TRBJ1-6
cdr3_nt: TGTGCCAGCAGCTTGAGTGGACAGGGCAATTCACCCCTCCACTTT
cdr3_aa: CASSLSGQGNSPLHF

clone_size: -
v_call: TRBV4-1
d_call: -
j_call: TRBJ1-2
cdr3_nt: TGCGCCAGCAGCCAAGACCCAACAGGGAGTTTCTATGGCTACACCTTC
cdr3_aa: CASSQDPTGSFYGYTF

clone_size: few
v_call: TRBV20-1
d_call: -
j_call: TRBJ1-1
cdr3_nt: TGCAGTGCCCCGTGGGACGCGAACACTGAAGCTTTCTTT
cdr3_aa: CSAPWDANTEAFF